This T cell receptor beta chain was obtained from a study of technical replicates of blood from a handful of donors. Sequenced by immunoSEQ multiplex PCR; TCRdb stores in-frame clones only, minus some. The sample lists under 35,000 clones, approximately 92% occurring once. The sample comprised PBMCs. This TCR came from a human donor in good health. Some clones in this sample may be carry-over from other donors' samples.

The CDR3 region is CASSFSDREIFLDTQYF. The CDR3 bases are TGTGCCAGCAGCTTTTCGGATCGGGAGATATTTTTAGATACGCAGTATTTT. This chain uses TRBV7-9 with TRBJ2-3; tentative D call: TRBD2 (6 bases). This CDR3 contains 17 residues. The V end lost 3 bases, the J end lost 5 bases, and 21 bases lay between the germline ends. Looked up from germline, CDR1 is SEHNR and CDR2 is FQNEAQ (reference sequence).